The 15 T cell receptor beta chains below all came from one sample that was sequenced in a study of Graves' ophthalmopathy and Graves' hyperthyroidism. Amplification of TCR beta CDR3 regions used RNA transcripts. The first round was an RT-PCR with HTBI primers, and the second round was a multiplex PCR. TCRdb ran MiXCR on the multiplex PCR reads and lists one entry per CDR3 protein. Of roughly 400,000 distinct CDR3 sequences listed, 15% to 20% are singletons. The sample comprised peripheral blood. These receptors came from an adult woman with stable Graves' hyperthyroidism.

This clonotype was observed many times. The chain joins TRBV28 to TRBJ2-7; no firm D call. CDR1 is MDHEN, CDR2 SYDVKM, per germline. V lost 7 bases to trimming and J lost 0 bases, with 13 bases between them. The CDR3 covers 14 residues. The CDR3 sequence is CASTRGAPSYEQYF. Written as DNA, the CDR3 is TGTGCCAGCACCCGTGGAGCTCCCTCCTACGAGCAGTACTTC.

The table lists this clonotype with a count of one. This chain joins TRBV30 and TRBJ1-1; D not resolved. CDR3 length: 16 amino acids. V lost 5 bases and J lost 5, with 24 bases in between. Germline-derived CDR1 and CDR2 are GTSNPN and SVGIG (reference sequence). The CDR3 loop is CAWGPLAGGPGTEAFF. The CDR3 DNA reads TGTGCCTGGGGACCACTAGCGGGAGGGCCGGGAACTGAAGCTTTCTTT.

In its sample, this clonotype was seen many times. The rearrangement uses TRBV19 and TRBJ2-2; possible D gene TRBD1, 7 bases. The CDR3 totals 18 residues. The V end was cut by 10 bases, the J end by 4 bases, with 28 bases between. Germline CDR1 LNHDA, CDR2 SQIVND (reference sequence). CDR3 coding DNA: TGTGCCACCAGGGAGGCCAGGGGGGTCGATTTTTCCACCGGGGAGCTGTTTTTT. It translates to CATREARGVDFSTGELFF.

In this sample, this clonotype turned up many times. V is TRBV27 and J is TRBJ1-5; D is uncertain. The CDR3 runs to 16 residues. Trimming shortened V by 1 base and J by 0 bases, and 10 bases separated the two germline ends. Germline V gene sequence: CDR1 MNHEY, CDR2 SMNVEV (reference sequence). Here the CDR3 reads CASSLYSGSSNQPQHF. The CDR3 DNA sequence: TGTGCCAGCAGTTTATATTCAGGCAGTAGCAATCAGCCCCAGCATTTT.

In DNA form, the CDR3 reads TGTGCCAGCAGCTTTGACGGAGAATATAGCAATCAGCCCCAGCATTTT. It codes for CASSFDGEYSNQPQHF. The genes are TRBV11-2 and TRBJ1-5; no definite D call. Trimming left V 3 bases short and J 0 bases short, with 12 bases between. The CDR3 consists of 16 residues. Germline assignment: CDR1 SGHAT and CDR2 FQNNGV.

This clonotype was found many times. This chain connects TRBV27 to TRBJ2-7; D is possibly TRBD2 (6 bases). The CDR3 sequence is 16 residues long. Per the germline V gene, CDR1 is MNHEY and CDR2 is SMNVEV (reference sequence). The V gene lost 0 bases and the J gene lost 1 base, with 13 bases spanning the gap. The CDR3: CASSLSHGTQSYEQYF. CDR3 sequence (DNA): TGTGCCAGCAGTTTATCCCACGGGACTCAATCCTACGAGCAGTACTTC.

The chain has TRBV5-1 and TRBJ2-5; a possible D gene is TRBD2 (5 bases). The CDR3 spans 13 residues. Per germline, CDR1 SGHRS and CDR2 YFSETQ. With 6 bases removed from V and 1 base from J, the gap between germline ends came to 10 bases. This CDR3 is CASTRGFQETQYF. CDR3 nucleotide sequence: TGCGCCAGCACCCGGGGATTCCAAGAGACCCAGTACTTC.

The V call is TRBV3-1, the J call TRBJ2-5, with TRBD1 matching over 9 bases. The CDR3 contains 16 residues. V lost 0 bases and J lost 2; bases outside the gene matches: 4. Germline lookup yields CDR1 LGHDT and CDR2 YNNKEL (reference sequence). CDR3: CASSQEGTGNQETQYF. In nucleotides, the CDR3 is TGTGCCAGCAGCCAAGAAGGGACAGGGAATCAAGAGACCCAGTACTTC.

This clonotype has ten or more counts. The V call is TRBV10-3, the J call TRBJ2-4; 8 bases are shared with TRBD1. CDR1 and CDR2 from the germline V gene are ENHRY and SYGVKD. The CDR3 is 12 amino acids. V dropped 10 bases and J dropped 8; count of bases not matched to a gene: 7. In nucleotides, the CDR3 is TGTGCCACCAAGGACAGGGTGGACATTCAGTACTTC. Translation: CATKDRVDIQYF.

The table lists this clonotype with many counts. This sequence joins TRBV4-1 and TRBJ1-2; TRBD1 matches at 10 bases. V shed 3 bases and J 13 bases; nucleotides not matched to a gene: 8. This CDR3 region has 13 residues. CDR1 is MGHRA and CDR2 is YSYEKL in the germline V gene. CDR3 DNA sequence: TGCGCCAGCAGCCAGGCCACGGACAGGGGGTGCACCTTC. Translation gives CASSQATDRGCTF.

Worth noting for this clonotype: A much larger clone lies a single base off, so this may be a read error. V gene TRBV18 combines with J gene TRBJ2-5; 7 bases are shared with TRBD1. CDR3 length: 18 amino acids. V trimming: 5 bases; J trimming: 2 bases; junction bases outside the gene matches: 17. Germline values: CDR1 KGHSH, CDR2 LQKENI. The DNA of the CDR3 is TGTGCCAGCTCAATCATCGGGACCCAGGGGGTCCGGCAAGAGACCCAGTACTTC. As protein: CASSIIGTQGVRQETQYF.

This clonotype was counted ten times or more. This chain connects TRBV12-3 or TRBV12-4 to TRBJ2-2, with D perhaps matching TRBD1 (6 bases). V lost 5 bases and J 9 bases, leaving 13 bases between the germline ends. This CDR3 contains 13 residues. In nucleotides, the CDR3 is TGTGCCAGCAGTCCCTCACAGGGACGGGAGCTGTTTTTT. Its translation is CASSPSQGRELFF.

This clonotype was detected ten times or more. The chain links TRBV7-2 to TRBJ1-5, with D perhaps matching TRBD1 (5 bases). The CDR3 length is 14 residues. Deletions cut 5 bases from V and 5 bases from J, with 13 bases between. CDR1 and CDR2 from the germline V gene are SGHTA and FQGNSA. CDR3 in amino acids: CASSAFLGDQPQHF. For the CDR3, the DNA is TGTGCCAGCAGCGCATTCCTAGGGGATCAGCCCCAGCATTTT.

This clonotype was recorded a few times. The genes are TRBV30 and TRBJ1-5; perhaps TRBD1 as D (5 bases). This CDR3 has 16 residues. The V end lost 2 bases, the J end lost 5 bases, and 19 bases lay between the germline ends. Germline V lookup: CDR1 GTSNPN, CDR2 SVGIG (reference sequence). CDR3 residues: CAWSPESGRGHQPQHF. CDR3 sequence (DNA): TGTGCCTGGAGTCCCGAATCGGGACGGGGTCATCAGCCCCAGCATTTT.

This clonotype was picked up a small number of times. The chain recombines TRBV5-1 with TRBJ2-6, with D perhaps TRBD1 (5 bases). The CDR3 runs to 16 residues. With 0 bases removed from V and 2 bases from J, the gap between germline ends came to 9 bases. Per the germline V gene, CDR1 is SGHRS and CDR2 is YFSETQ. CDR3 sequence (DNA): TGCGCCAGCAGCTTGGAAGCAGGGACTGGGGCCAACGTCCTGACTTTC. Amino acids: CASSLEAGTGANVLTF.